This TCR beta chain was sequenced during a study of identical twins. Overall study results and limits: The presence of invariant MAIT and iNKT cells could partly confound analyses of zero-insertion sequences.

The germline gives CDR1 SGHRS, CDR2 YFSETQ. Trimming removed 2 bases from V and 3 bases from J, with 13 bases in between. This CDR3 has 15 amino acids. TCRdb re-derived calls from the 5' RACE reads in MiXCR, one entry per CDR3 protein. The sample contains around 1.7 million distinct CDR3 sequences, less than 40% of which appear only once. A few counts support this clonotype. The antigen is unknown. This chain connects TRBV5-1 to TRBJ2-3; D is perhaps TRBD1 (5 bases). The source is a newborn girl in good health. The sample comprised cord blood. The CDR3 nucleotides read TGCGCCAGCAGCTTTCAGGGCGCGGTGACAGATACGCAGTATTTT. It translates to CASSFQGAVTDTQYF.